These 28 T cell receptor beta chains were all obtained from the same sample, sequenced in a study of blood T cell repertoires in COVID-19. The repertoire was sequenced with immunoSEQ multiplex PCR; TCRdb's copy has only in-frame clones and lacks some. The sample lists about 71,000 clones, 90% occurring once. Sequenced: peripheral blood. The receptor set was obtained from a woman older than 75 with acute or convalescent COVID-19.

CDR3 nucleotide sequence: TGCAGCGTTGACAGGGGTTCAGATACGCAGTATTTT. This sequence encodes CSVDRGSDTQYF. This sequence joins TRBV29-1 and TRBJ2-3; a possible D gene is TRBD1 (6 bases). Germline values: CDR1 SQVTM, CDR2 ANQGSEA. The CDR3 has 12 residues. Deletions cut 3 bases from V and 4 bases from J, with 8 bases between.

J is TRBJ2-1 and V is TRBV5-1; 12 nucleotides match TRBD2. This CDR3 spans 17 amino acids. Germline-derived CDR1 and CDR2 are SGHRS and YFSETQ. The J segment lost 1 base and the V segment lost 0 bases, leaving 2 bases of the junction unmatched. The CDR3 nucleotides are TGCGCCAGCAGCTTGGGGACTAGCGGGATTTCCTACAATGAGCAGTTCTTC. Translated, it gives CASSLGTSGISYNEQFF.

The chain employs TRBV28 and TRBJ2-2, with a possible D match to TRBD2 (5 bases). In germline, CDR1 is MDHEN, CDR2 SYDVKM. The V gene lost 7 bases and the J gene lost 1 base, with 10 bases spanning the gap. The CDR3 has 14 amino acids. The CDR3 spells CASMGSLNTGELFF. The CDR3 coding sequence is TGTGCCAGCATGGGGAGTCTGAACACCGGGGAGCTGTTTTTT.

The chain couples TRBV7-2 to TRBJ2-5; 10 nucleotides match TRBD2. Germline V gives CDR1 SGHTA, CDR2 FQGNSA. Trimming removed 0 bases from V and 1 base from J; junction bases left unmatched: 2. The CDR3 contains 16 residues. The CDR3 spells CASSLAASGGQETQYF. For the CDR3, the DNA is TGTGCCAGCAGCTTAGCGGCTAGCGGGGGCCAAGAGACCCAGTACTTC. The whole variable domain, remainder taken from reference TRBV7-2 and TRBJ2-5, is GAGVSQSPSNKVTEKGKDVELRCDPISGHTALYWYRQSLGQGLEFLIYFQGNSAPDKSGLPSDRFSAERTGGSVSTLTIQRTQQEDSAVYLCASSLAASGGQETQYFGPGTRLLVL.

This sequence joins TRBV14 and TRBJ1-2; 7 positions agree with TRBD1. The CDR3 sequence is 17 residues long. Germline V CDR1 and CDR2: SGHDN, FVKESK. V lost 2 bases, J lost 4 bases, and 13 bases stayed unmatched. CDR3 DNA sequence: TGTGCCAGCAGCCAAACCGACAGGGCCCGACCCCTCTATGGCTACACCTTC. Translating gives CASSQTDRARPLYGYTF.

This clone is a singleton in its sample. This sequence joins TRBV18 and TRBJ1-1; D might be TRBD1 (6 bases). The CDR3 extends over 15 amino acids. V lost 0 bases and J lost 2, with 10 bases in between. Germline V gene lookup returns CDR1 KGHSH and CDR2 LQKENI. CDR3 coding DNA: TGTGCCAGCTCACCACCAACAGGGAGCAACACTGAAGCTTTCTTT. This codes for CASSPPTGSNTEAFF.

As for this clone: Germline is not matched at one junction end, which may reflect a read error. The chain has TRBV6-2 or TRBV6-3 and TRBJ1-5; 8 positions match TRBD1. Per germline, CDR1 MNHEY and CDR2 SVGEGT. The CDR3 runs 15 residues. The CDR3 bases are TGTGCCAGCAGTTACTCGGCAGGGGGCAACCAGCCCCAGCATTTT. Translation: CASSYSAGGNQPQHF.

The chain employs TRBV7-9 and TRBJ2-6; D is unresolved. The CDR3 totals 13 residues. The germline V gene has CDR1 SEHNR and CDR2 FQNEAQ (reference sequence). Trimming took off 4 bases at V and 6 bases at J, with 7 bases between the two ends. CDR3 sequence (DNA): TGTGCCAGCAGCTCAAGCTTGGCCAACGTCCTGACTTTC. Translating gives CASSSSLANVLTF. Full variable domain (outside the CDR3, taken from reference TRBV7-9 and TRBJ2-6): DTGVSQNPRHKITKRGQNVTFRCDPISEHNRLYWYRQTLGQGPEFLTYFQNEAQLEKSRLLSDRFSAERPKGSFSTLEIQRTEQGDSAMYLCASSSSLANVLTFGAGSRLTVL.

The chain uses TRBV18 and TRBJ1-3; TRBD1 aligns across 8 bases. This CDR3 is 16 amino acids long. Looked up from germline, CDR1 is KGHSH and CDR2 is LQKENI. Trimming cost V 5 bases and J 0 bases; bases outside gene matches: 6. CDR3 in DNA: TGTGCCAGCTCAACCCGACAGGGGAGCTCTGGAAACACCATATATTTT. Amino acid sequence: CASSTRQGSSGNTIYF.

The DNA for the CDR3 is TGTGCCAGCAGCGTAGGGGGCTTAAGCTATTCACCCCTCCACTTT. Encoded protein: CASSVGGLSYSPLHF. V is TRBV9 and J is TRBJ1-6; D possibly corresponds to TRBD1 (5 bases). Trimming left V 0 bases short and J 8 bases short, with 12 bases between. The CDR3 spans 15 residues. Per the germline V gene, CDR1 is SGDLS and CDR2 is YYNGEE.

The rearrangement joins TRBV5-8 to TRBJ2-2, with D unclear. Germline V gene sequence: CDR1 SGHTS, CDR2 YDEGEE. With 4 bases removed from V and 2 bases from J, the gap between germline ends came to 9 bases. The CDR3 runs 14 residues. The chain's CDR3 is CASSLQRNTGELFF. The CDR3 region has the DNA TGTGCCAGCAGCCTCCAGCGCAACACCGGGGAGCTGTTTTTT.

The chain has TRBV11-3 and TRBJ2-1, with D tentatively TRBD2 (5 bases). The CDR3 runs 20 residues. The V and J ends lost 5 bases and 0 bases respectively, with 26 bases between them. From germline, CDR1 is SGHNT and CDR2 YENEEA. CDR3 bases: TGTGCCAGCAGCGGCCCGGGCCCTACAGAGGGCGAAGGCTCCTACAATGAGCAGTTCTTC. Translating gives CASSGPGPTEGEGSYNEQFF.

The J gene is TRBJ1-1, the V gene TRBV6-5; 7 bases align to TRBD1. V lost 6 bases and J lost 8; bases outside the gene matches: 3. The V gene's germline CDR1 is MNHEY and CDR2 SVGAGI. The CDR3 extends over 11 amino acids. DNA of the CDR3: TGTGCCAGCAGAACGACAGGGGAAGCTTTCTTT. This encodes CASRTTGEAFF.

The chain carries TRBV10-3 and TRBJ1-6; D perhaps matches TRBD1 (5 bases). Trimming shortened V by 4 bases and J by 8 bases, and 12 bases separated the two germline ends. Germline V CDR1 and CDR2: ENHRY, SYGVKD. The CDR3 has 14 residues. The CDR3 DNA reads TGTGCCATCAGTGTGGGGGGGAGGGATTCACCCCTCCACTTT. It codes for CAISVGGRDSPLHF.

This chain connects TRBV6-2 or TRBV6-3 to TRBJ1-5; D is uncertain. With 1 base removed from V and 6 bases from J, the gap between germline ends came to 13 bases. CDR1 and CDR2 from the germline V gene are MNHEY and SVGEGT. CDR3 length: 15 amino acids. CDR3 amino acids: CASSYWQAGSQPQHF. The CDR3 DNA follows: TGTGCCAGCAGTTACTGGCAGGCCGGGAGTCAGCCCCAGCATTTT.

The genes are TRBV6-5 and TRBJ2-7; D possibly corresponds to TRBD1 (5 bases). CDR1 MNHEY and CDR2 SVGAGI come from the germline V gene. The CDR3 is 14 residues long. Deletions cut 0 bases from V and 2 bases from J, with 8 bases between. CDR3 coding DNA: TGTGCCAGCAGTTACTCGTGGACAACCTACGAGCAGTACTTC. This sequence encodes CASSYSWTTYEQYF.

The chain has TRBV9 and TRBJ1-4; a weak D match, TRBD1 (5 bases). Germline V gives CDR1 SGDLS, CDR2 YYNGEE. Trimming stripped 0 bases from V and 5 bases from J, with 11 bases between. This CDR3 has 15 residues. CDR3 in amino acids: CASSVAGQANEKLFF. The CDR3 coding sequence is TGTGCCAGCAGCGTAGCTGGACAAGCCAATGAAAAACTGTTTTTT.

The chain carries TRBV5-5 and TRBJ1-1; 7 bases agree with TRBD1. The ends lost 1 base at V and 7 bases at J; junction bases unmatched: 4. Germline V lookup: CDR1 SGHKS, CDR2 YYEKEE (reference sequence). The CDR3 is 13 amino acids. Here the CDR3 DNA reads TGTGCCAGCAGCTTGCGACAGGGCAATGAAGCTTTCTTT. Translating it yields CASSLRQGNEAFF.

This clone came up once. This rearrangement joins TRBV7-3 to TRBJ2-2; D call uncertain. V lost 1 base and J lost 6, with 6 bases in between. The CDR3 loop spans 13 amino acids. Germline lookup yields CDR1 SGHTA and CDR2 FQGTGA. CDR3 residues: CASSLSSSGELFF. Written as DNA, the CDR3 is TGTGCCAGCAGCTTAAGTTCTTCCGGGGAGCTGTTTTTT. The full variable domain, completed using reference TRBV7-3 and TRBJ2-2, is GAGVSQTPSNKVTEKGKYVELRCDPISGHTALYWYRQSLGQGPEFLIYFQGTGAADDSGLPNDRFFAVRPEGSVSTLKIQRTERGDSAVYLCASSLSSSGELFFGEGSRLTVL.

This clone was seen a single time. The chain combines TRBV23-1 with TRBJ2-7; TRBD1 is a possible D gene (5 bases). TRBV23-1 falls under the ORF class, with uncertain function. Trimming shortened V by 0 bases and J by 2 bases, and 14 bases separated the two germline ends. This CDR3 has 16 residues. The CDR3 DNA sequence: TGCGCCAGCAGTCAATCGGTAGGGGTTCAGGCCTACGAGCAGTACTTC. It translates to CASSQSVGVQAYEQYF.

This clone is a singleton in its sample. J is TRBJ2-5 and V is TRBV19; 9 bases are shared with TRBD2. Germline V lookup: CDR1 LNHDA, CDR2 SQIVND (reference sequence). The CDR3 is 15 residues long. Trimming removed 10 bases from V and 9 bases from J; junction bases left unmatched: 18. CDR3: CAIPSSGAPVGSQYF. Here the CDR3 DNA reads TGTGCCATCCCGTCTAGCGGGGCACCGGTGGGGTCCCAGTACTTC.

This CDR3 is CAISETGLSNQPQHF. The CDR3 nucleotides read TGTGCCATCAGTGAGACAGGGTTGAGCAATCAGCCCCAGCATTTT. The chain is built from TRBV10-3 and TRBJ1-5; D perhaps matches TRBD1 (6 bases). Looked up from germline, CDR1 is ENHRY and CDR2 is SYGVKD. CDR3 length: 15 residues. Deletions cut 2 bases from V and 1 base from J, with 9 bases between.

The CDR3 sequence: CASSALGRPNYGYTF. CDR3 DNA: TGTGCCAGTAGTGCTCTAGGGAGACCTAACTATGGCTACACCTTC. The chain is built from TRBV19 and TRBJ1-2; no clear D. Germline CDR1 LNHDA, CDR2 SQIVND (reference sequence). The V and J ends lost 5 bases and 0 bases respectively, with 13 bases between them. The CDR3 spans 15 residues.

This chain uses TRBV15 with TRBJ1-5, with TRBD1 as a possible D gene (6 bases). Germline CDR1 LNHNV, CDR2 YYDKDF (reference sequence). The length of the CDR3 is 13 residues. Trimming removed 7 bases from V and 5 bases from J, with 12 bases in between. DNA for the CDR3: TGTGCCACCAACCAGGGGCCGGATCAGCCCCAGCATTTT. This gives the protein CATNQGPDQPQHF.

The chain uses TRBV3-1 (or the pseudogene TRBV3-2) and TRBJ1-6, with a tentative D call TRBD1 (5 bases). The ends were cut back, 2 bases at V and 9 bases at J, with 14 bases in the middle. In germline, CDR1 is LGHDT, CDR2 YNNKEL (reference sequence). This CDR3 region has 15 residues. CDR3 nucleotides: TGTGCCAGCAGCCAACACAAGGGGCGGCCTTCACCCCTCCACTTT. This translates into CASSQHKGRPSPLHF.

The gene calls are TRBV10-3 and TRBJ1-2; D is ambiguous. The CDR3 consists of 13 residues. Germline V gene sequence: CDR1 ENHRY, CDR2 SYGVKD. The CDR3, as DNA: TGTGGCACCCAGGAAGGAGGTTTCGGAGGCTACACCTTC. Its translation is CGTQEGGFGGYTF.

The CDR3 nucleotides read TGTGCCAGTTCTTCCCAGGGATTCGTGCATGAAAAACTGTTTTTT. Its translation: CASSSQGFVHEKLFF. V usage is TRBV19 and J usage is TRBJ1-4; a weak D match, TRBD1 (5 bases). The length of the CDR3 is 15 residues. Trimming shortened V by 8 bases and J by 6 bases, and 19 bases separated the two germline ends. The germline CDR1 and CDR2 sequences are LNHDA and SQIVND (reference sequence).

J is TRBJ2-3 and V is TRBV11-3; possible D gene TRBD1, 6 bases. The V gene's germline CDR1 is SGHNT and CDR2 YENEEA. Trimming stripped 5 bases from V and 6 bases from J, with 12 bases between. The length of the CDR3 is 13 residues. The CDR3 loop reads CASSPGVMDTQYF. The DNA of the CDR3 is TGTGCCAGCAGCCCAGGGGTAATGGATACGCAGTATTTT.